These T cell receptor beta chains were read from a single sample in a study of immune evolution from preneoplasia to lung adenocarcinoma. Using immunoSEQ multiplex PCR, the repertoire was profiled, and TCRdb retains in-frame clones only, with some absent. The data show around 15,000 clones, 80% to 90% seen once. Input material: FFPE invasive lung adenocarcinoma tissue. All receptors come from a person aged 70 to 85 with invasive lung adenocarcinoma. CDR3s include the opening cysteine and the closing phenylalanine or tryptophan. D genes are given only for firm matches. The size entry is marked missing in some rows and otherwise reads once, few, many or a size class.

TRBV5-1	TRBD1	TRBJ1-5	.	CASSLGDRTSNQPQHF	TGCGCCAGCAGCCTCGGGGACAGGACATCCAATCAGCCCCAGCATTTT
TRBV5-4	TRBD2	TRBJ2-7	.	CASSPSRGGGGYEQYF	TGTGCCAGCAGCCCCTCCCGCGGCGGGGGGGGTTACGAGCAGTACTTC
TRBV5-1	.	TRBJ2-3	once	CASSSGQSTDTQYF	TGCGCCAGCAGCTCCGGACAGAGCACAGATACGCAGTATTTT
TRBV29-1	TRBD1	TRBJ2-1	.	CSVGGQGSLEGQFF	TGCAGCGTTGGAGGACAGGGGTCCTTGGAGGGGCAGTTCTTC
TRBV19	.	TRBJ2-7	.	CASSIANRTLYHEQYF	TGTGCCAGTAGTATAGCAAATAGGACACTATACCACGAGCAGTACTTC
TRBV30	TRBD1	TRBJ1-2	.	CASGQGSYGYTF	TGTGCCTCCGGACAGGGCAGCTATGGCTACACCTTC
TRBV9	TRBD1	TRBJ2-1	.	CASSVSTGSYNEQFF	TGTGCCAGCAGCGTATCGACAGGGTCCTACAATGAGCAGTTCTTC
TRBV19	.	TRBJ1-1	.	CASTKLGRDAEAFF	TGTGCCAGTACCAAATTAGGTCGGGACGCTGAAGCTTTCTTT
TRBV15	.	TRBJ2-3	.	CATSRDYGVEDTQYF	TGTGCCACCAGCAGAGACTACGGGGTTGAGGATACGCAGTATTTT
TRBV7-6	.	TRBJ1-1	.	CASSLGVDRNTEAFF	TGTGCCAGCAGCTTAGGGGTAGACAGGAACACTGAAGCTTTCTTT
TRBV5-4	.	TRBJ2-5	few	CASSQTGETQYF	TGTGCCAGCAGCCAAACTGGAGAGACCCAGTACTTC
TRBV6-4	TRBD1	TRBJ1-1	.	CASAITGGSTEAFF	TGTGCCAGCGCTATAACAGGGGGGAGTACTGAAGCTTTCTTT
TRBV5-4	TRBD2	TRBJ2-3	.	CASRQAGGPDTQYF	TGTGCCAGCAGACAAGCGGGAGGGCCAGATACGCAGTATTTT
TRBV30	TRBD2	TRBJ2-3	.	CAWSINAGGADTQYF	TGTGCCTGGAGTATAAATGCGGGAGGGGCAGATACGCAGTATTTT
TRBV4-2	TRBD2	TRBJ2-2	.	CASSQDLSGVGPGELFF	TGTGCCAGCAGCCAAGATTTAAGCGGGGTCGGGCCCGGGGAGCTGTTTTTT
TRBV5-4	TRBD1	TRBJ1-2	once	CASSPRSGGYGYTF	TGTGCCAGCAGCCCCCGGTCAGGGGGATATGGCTACACCTTC
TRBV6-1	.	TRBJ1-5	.	CASNLPGTSGWPQHF	TGTGCCAGCAACCTCCCCGGGACCTCGGGATGGCCCCAGCATTTT
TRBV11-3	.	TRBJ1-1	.	CASSSLWGAEAFF	TGTGCCAGCAGCTCGCTCTGGGGCGCTGAAGCTTTCTTT
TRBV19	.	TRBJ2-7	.	CASSSGLDNYEQYF	TGTGCCAGTAGTAGCGGCTTGGACAACTACGAGCAGTACTTC
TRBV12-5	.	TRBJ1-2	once	CASAGGGSGNYGYTF	TGTGCTAGTGCCGGGGGGGGATCCGGTAACTATGGCTACACCTTC
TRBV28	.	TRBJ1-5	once	CASLSREVNQPQHF	TGTGCCAGTCTTAGCAGGGAGGTAAATCAGCCCCAGCATTTT
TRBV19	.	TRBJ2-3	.	CATGGRQRSDTQYF	TGTGCCACCGGGGGTCGGCAGCGGTCAGATACGCAGTATTTT
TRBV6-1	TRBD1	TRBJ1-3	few	CASSEETGTGNTIYF	TGTGCCAGCAGTGAAGAGACAGGGACTGGAAACACCATATATTTT
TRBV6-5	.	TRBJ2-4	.	CASSYFSGTAKNIQYF	TGTGCCAGCAGTTACTTCTCCGGGACAGCCAAAAACATTCAGTACTTC
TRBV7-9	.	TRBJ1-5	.	CASSLGSGPQPQHF	TGTGCCAGCAGCTTAGGGTCAGGGCCCCAGCCCCAGCATTTT
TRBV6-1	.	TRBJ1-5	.	CASSIGHQPQHF	TGTGCCAGCAGTATAGGGCATCAGCCCCAGCATTTT
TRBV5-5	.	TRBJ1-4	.	CASSLIGAEKLFF	TGTGCCAGCAGCTTAATCGGGGCTGAAAAACTGTTTTTT
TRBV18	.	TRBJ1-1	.	CASSPPNPGHQNTEAFF	TGTGCCAGCTCACCACCAAATCCGGGACACCAGAACACTGAAGCTTTCTTT
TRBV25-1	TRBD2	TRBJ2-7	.	CASSDNSGRVDEQYF	TGTGCCAGCAGTGATAATAGCGGGAGGGTGGACGAGCAGTACTTC
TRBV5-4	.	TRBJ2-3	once	CASSLEGPRNTQYF	TGTGCCAGCAGCTTGGAGGGACCTAGAAATACGCAGTATTTT
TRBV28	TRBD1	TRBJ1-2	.	CASSMDRGYGYTF	TGTGCCAGCAGTATGGACAGGGGGTATGGCTACACCTTC
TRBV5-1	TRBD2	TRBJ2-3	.	CASSFWRGGVDTQYF	TGCGCCAGCAGCTTCTGGCGGGGGGGCGTAGATACGCAGTATTTT
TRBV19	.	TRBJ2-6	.	CASSPGTSGANVLTF	TGTGCCAGTAGTCCGGGGACGTCTGGGGCCAACGTCCTGACTTTC
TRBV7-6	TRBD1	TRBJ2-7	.	CASSLDRGRFYEQYF	TGTGCCAGCAGCCTTGACAGGGGAAGGTTCTACGAGCAGTACTTC
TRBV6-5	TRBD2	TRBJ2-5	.	CASSRDSGTQETQYF	TGTGCCAGCAGTAGGGATAGCGGGACCCAAGAGACCCAGTACTTC
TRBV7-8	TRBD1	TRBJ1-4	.	CASSLATGGAGEKLFF	TGTGCCAGCAGCTTAGCCACAGGGGGCGCAGGTGAAAAACTGTTTTTT
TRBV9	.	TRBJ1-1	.	CASSVGGAEAFF	TGTGCCAGCAGCGTAGGAGGAGCTGAAGCTTTCTTT
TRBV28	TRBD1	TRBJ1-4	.	CASRPDRDNEKLFF	TGTGCCAGCAGACCCGACAGGGATAATGAAAAACTGTTTTTT
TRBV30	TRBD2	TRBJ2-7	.	CAWRASGSSYEQYF	TGTGCCTGGAGGGCTAGCGGGAGCTCCTACGAGCAGTACTTC
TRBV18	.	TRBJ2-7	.	CASSPQRTMGEQYF	TGTGCCAGCTCACCTCAAAGGACTATGGGCGAGCAGTACTTC
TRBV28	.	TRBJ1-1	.	CASAPPHDTEAFF	TGTGCCAGCGCGCCCCCACATGACACTGAAGCTTTCTTT
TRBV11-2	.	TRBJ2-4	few	CASSLGHRAKNIQYF	TGTGCCAGCAGCTTAGGCCACAGGGCCAAAAACATTCAGTACTTC
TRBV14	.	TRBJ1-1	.	CASSQGNTEAFF	TGTGCCAGCAGCCAGGGGAACACTGAAGCTTTCTTT
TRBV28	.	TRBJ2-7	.	CASTGLSYEQYF	TGTGCCAGCACTGGTCTCTCCTACGAGCAGTACTTC
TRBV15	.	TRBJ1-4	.	CATSREFGGGEKLFF	TGTGCCACCAGCAGAGAGTTTGGCGGGGGTGAAAAACTGTTTTTT